Listed below are T cell receptor beta chains from one sample, sequenced in a study of cytomegalovirus exposure and HLA in healthy donors. Sequenced by immunoSEQ multiplex PCR; TCRdb stores in-frame clones only, minus some. Found here are some 210,000 clones, 75% to 80% of them singletons; the top ten hold over 2%. Material: PBMCs. These receptors were obtained from a woman aged 25 to 39 in good health and CMV-seropositive. The CDR3 runs from the conserved cysteine through the conserved F or W. D genes are given only for firm matches. Not every row has a clone size; where given, it reads once, few, many or a size class.

abundance: -; d_gene: TRBD1; j_gene: TRBJ2-7; v_gene: TRBV7-9; CDR3nt: TGTGCCAGCAGCTCCGGGACAGGGCGGCAGTACTTC; CDR3aa: CASSSGTGRQYF
abundance: -; d_gene: -; j_gene: TRBJ2-1; v_gene: TRBV5-7; CDR3nt: TGTGCCAGCAGCTCGGGGGGCGAGCGGGGTGGAGATGATGAGCAGTTCTTC; CDR3aa: CASSSGGERGGDDEQFF
abundance: -; d_gene: TRBD1; j_gene: TRBJ1-5; v_gene: TRBV5-1; CDR3nt: TGCGCCAGCAGCGTGACAGGGGGCGGGCAGCCCCAGCATTTT; CDR3aa: CASSVTGGGQPQHF
abundance: -; d_gene: -; j_gene: TRBJ1-1; v_gene: TRBV7-6; CDR3nt: TGTGCCAGCAGCGAGACCGTTCGGGAAACTGAAGCTTTCTTT; CDR3aa: CASSETVRETEAFF
abundance: -; d_gene: -; j_gene: TRBJ1-1; v_gene: TRBV5-5; CDR3nt: TGTGCCAGCAGCGGGGCCAGGGACTGGAACACTGAAGCTTTCTTT; CDR3aa: CASSGARDWNTEAFF
abundance: few; d_gene: TRBD2; j_gene: TRBJ2-3; v_gene: TRBV6-4; CDR3nt: TGTGCCAGCAGTCCCGGCCAGCGGGGGACGGATACGCAGTATTTT; CDR3aa: CASSPGQRGTDTQYF
abundance: -; d_gene: TRBD1; j_gene: TRBJ1-5; v_gene: TRBV18; CDR3nt: TGTGCCAGCAGTCAGACAGGGTCGATTAATCAGCCCCAGCATTTT; CDR3aa: CASSQTGSINQPQHF
abundance: -; d_gene: TRBD1; j_gene: TRBJ2-1; v_gene: TRBV5-5; CDR3nt: TGTGCCAGCAGTACCGGGACAGTTGAAGGTCAGCAGTTCTTC; CDR3aa: CASSTGTVEGQQFF
abundance: -; d_gene: TRBD1; j_gene: TRBJ2-1; v_gene: TRBV7-2; CDR3nt: TGTGCCAGCAGCTTAAGGGACAGGGTTGTCGTTGAGCAGTTCTTC; CDR3aa: CASSLRDRVVVEQFF
abundance: -; d_gene: -; j_gene: TRBJ1-5; v_gene: TRBV19; CDR3nt: TGTGCCAGTAGTATTGAAGGGGATGGCAATCAGCCCCAGCATTTT; CDR3aa: CASSIEGDGNQPQHF
abundance: -; d_gene: -; j_gene: TRBJ1-5; v_gene: TRBV29-1; CDR3nt: TGCAGCGTTGGTCTTAGTAGCAATCAGCCCCAGCATTTT; CDR3aa: CSVGLSSNQPQHF
abundance: -; d_gene: -; j_gene: TRBJ1-5; v_gene: TRBV19; CDR3nt: TGTGCCAGTAGACTGGGCAATCAGCCCCAGCATTTT; CDR3aa: CASRLGNQPQHF
abundance: -; d_gene: -; j_gene: TRBJ2-3; v_gene: TRBV9; CDR3nt: TGTGCCAGCAGCGTATTCAGAGGGTCTAGCACAGATACGCAGTATTTT; CDR3aa: CASSVFRGSSTDTQYF
abundance: -; d_gene: TRBD1; j_gene: TRBJ2-1; v_gene: TRBV29-1; CDR3nt: TGCAGCGTTTCTACAGGGGTCGGTGAGCAGTTCTTC; CDR3aa: CSVSTGVGEQFF
abundance: few; d_gene: TRBD1; j_gene: TRBJ1-4; v_gene: TRBV5-4; CDR3nt: TGTGCCAGCAGCCCGGGACAGCTTAATGAAAAACTGTTTTTT; CDR3aa: CASSPGQLNEKLFF
abundance: -; d_gene: -; j_gene: TRBJ1-1; v_gene: TRBV9; CDR3nt: TGTGCCAGCAGCGTAACCCCGGCAGGAAACACTGAAGCTTTCTTT; CDR3aa: CASSVTPAGNTEAFF
abundance: few; d_gene: TRBD1; j_gene: TRBJ1-1; v_gene: TRBV6-5; CDR3nt: TGTGCCAGCAGTTGGACAGGGTTAGGAGCGGGCACTGAAGCTTTCTTT; CDR3aa: CASSWTGLGAGTEAFF
abundance: -; d_gene: -; j_gene: TRBJ1-1; v_gene: TRBV5-1; CDR3nt: TGCGCCAGCAGCTTGGCCACATTCCCGTCGAACACTGAAGCTTTCTTT; CDR3aa: CASSLATFPSNTEAFF
abundance: once; d_gene: -; j_gene: TRBJ1-6; v_gene: TRBV4-3; CDR3nt: TGCGCCAGCAGCCAAGATAGGGCAGGGAATAAACCCCTCCACTTT; CDR3aa: CASSQDRAGNKPLHF
abundance: -; d_gene: -; j_gene: TRBJ1-5; v_gene: TRBV7-2; CDR3nt: TGTGCCAGCAGCCTAGAGGGGGATCAGCCCCAGCATTTT; CDR3aa: CASSLEGDQPQHF
abundance: -; d_gene: -; j_gene: TRBJ2-7; v_gene: TRBV15; CDR3nt: TGTGCCACCAGCAGAGGGACTGGACCTAACGAGCAGTACTTC; CDR3aa: CATSRGTGPNEQYF
abundance: -; d_gene: -; j_gene: TRBJ2-1; v_gene: TRBV11-2; CDR3nt: TGTGCCAGCAGCTTATACGGGTCCTACAATGAGCAGTTCTTC; CDR3aa: CASSLYGSYNEQFF
abundance: -; d_gene: -; j_gene: TRBJ1-2; v_gene: TRBV15; CDR3nt: TGTGCCACCAGCAGAGGTGCAGGGGACTATGGCTACACCTTC; CDR3aa: CATSRGAGDYGYTF
abundance: few; d_gene: TRBD1; j_gene: TRBJ2-7; v_gene: TRBV28; CDR3nt: TGTGCCAGCAGTTCCCTCGGACAGGAAAGGTGGAACTTC; CDR3aa: CASSSLGQERWNF
abundance: -; d_gene: -; j_gene: TRBJ1-5; v_gene: TRBV5-6; CDR3nt: TGTGCCAGCAGCTTGTTCACAGTCAATCAGCCCCAGCATTTT; CDR3aa: CASSLFTVNQPQHF
abundance: -; d_gene: TRBD1; j_gene: TRBJ2-3; v_gene: TRBV5-4; CDR3nt: TGTGCCAGCAGCTTGGTTAGCGGACAGGGGGACACAGATACGCAGTATTTT; CDR3aa: CASSLVSGQGDTDTQYF
abundance: -; d_gene: -; j_gene: TRBJ1-4; v_gene: TRBV18; CDR3nt: TGTGCCAGCTCACCGTCGGCGTCGGGTAATGAAAAACTGTTTTTT; CDR3aa: CASSPSASGNEKLFF
abundance: -; d_gene: TRBD1; j_gene: TRBJ2-7; v_gene: TRBV5-1; CDR3nt: TGCGCCAGCAGCCCGGGTACAGGGGTTGCCTCCTACGAGCAGTACTTC; CDR3aa: CASSPGTGVASYEQYF
abundance: -; d_gene: -; j_gene: TRBJ2-3; v_gene: TRBV6-6; CDR3nt: TGTGCCAGCAGTTACTTAAGCGGAAACACAGATACGCAGTATTTT; CDR3aa: CASSYLSGNTDTQYF
abundance: -; d_gene: -; j_gene: TRBJ2-7; v_gene: TRBV15; CDR3nt: TGTGCCACCAGCAGAGTATTCACCGCGGCTGATATTTACGAGCAGTACTTC; CDR3aa: CATSRVFTAADIYEQYF
abundance: -; d_gene: -; j_gene: TRBJ2-3; v_gene: TRBV14; CDR3nt: TGTGCCAGCAGCCGAGACAGGTCTAGCACAGATACGCAGTATTTT; CDR3aa: CASSRDRSSTDTQYF
abundance: -; d_gene: -; j_gene: TRBJ1-3; v_gene: TRBV10-3; CDR3nt: TGTGCGCTGAGGGAGGGGGCTGGAAACACCATATATTTT; CDR3aa: CALREGAGNTIYF
abundance: -; d_gene: TRBD1; j_gene: TRBJ1-6; v_gene: TRBV7-8; CDR3nt: TGTGCCAGCAGCCCGAGGGGACAGGACTATAATTCACCCCTCCACTTT; CDR3aa: CASSPRGQDYNSPLHF
abundance: -; d_gene: TRBD2; j_gene: TRBJ2-5; v_gene: TRBV30; CDR3nt: TGTGCCTGGAGTGTTTGGCGGGAGGTAGAGACCCAGTACTTC; CDR3aa: CAWSVWREVETQYF
abundance: once; d_gene: TRBD2; j_gene: TRBJ2-1; v_gene: TRBV9; CDR3nt: TGTGCCAGCAGCGTACCTAGCGGGAGGGTGAATGAGCAGTTCTTC; CDR3aa: CASSVPSGRVNEQFF
abundance: -; d_gene: -; j_gene: TRBJ1-2; v_gene: TRBV30; CDR3nt: TGTGCCTGGACCCAACAATACAGGGCGGAACTTCATGGCTACACCTTC; CDR3aa: CAWTQQYRAELHGYTF
abundance: -; d_gene: -; j_gene: TRBJ2-3; v_gene: TRBV7-2; CDR3nt: TGTGCCAGCAGCTTAGATCGTCGGGGAGCTTCAGATACGCAGTATTTT; CDR3aa: CASSLDRRGASDTQYF
abundance: -; d_gene: TRBD1; j_gene: TRBJ1-3; v_gene: TRBV7-2; CDR3nt: TGTGCCAGCAGCTTAGGGACAGGGGGCACGGGTGGAAACACCATATATTTT; CDR3aa: CASSLGTGGTGGNTIYF
abundance: -; d_gene: TRBD1; j_gene: TRBJ1-1; v_gene: TRBV5-1; CDR3nt: TGCGCCAGCAGCTTGGGGCCCACAGGGGGCACTGAAGCTTTCTTT; CDR3aa: CASSLGPTGGTEAFF
abundance: -; d_gene: -; j_gene: TRBJ1-5; v_gene: TRBV15; CDR3nt: TGTGCCACCAGCAGAGCGCCTAGGGGCAGGGGTAGCAATCAGCCCCAGCATTTT; CDR3aa: CATSRAPRGRGSNQPQHF
abundance: -; d_gene: TRBD1; j_gene: TRBJ2-7; v_gene: TRBV28; CDR3nt: TGTGCCAGCAGTTCAACTTCCCGGGACAGAGCCTACGAGCAGTACTTC; CDR3aa: CASSSTSRDRAYEQYF
abundance: -; d_gene: -; j_gene: TRBJ1-4; v_gene: TRBV10-3; CDR3nt: TGTGCCATCAGTGACCCGAAGAGTGGGGCCTTGGATGAAAAACTGTTTTTT; CDR3aa: CAISDPKSGALDEKLFF
abundance: -; d_gene: TRBD1; j_gene: TRBJ2-1; v_gene: TRBV15; CDR3nt: TGTGCCACCACCGCGGGACAGGGTTTGTCCAATGAGCAGTTCTTC; CDR3aa: CATTAGQGLSNEQFF
abundance: -; d_gene: -; j_gene: TRBJ2-7; v_gene: TRBV6-5; CDR3nt: TGTGCCAGCAGTTTGATGCTGGGAGCCTCCTACGAGCAGTACTTC; CDR3aa: CASSLMLGASYEQYF
abundance: -; d_gene: TRBD1; j_gene: TRBJ2-5; v_gene: TRBV5-1; CDR3nt: TGCGCCAGCAGCTGGACAGGGGAAGAGACCCAGTACTTC; CDR3aa: CASSWTGEETQYF
abundance: -; d_gene: -; j_gene: TRBJ1-1; v_gene: TRBV30; CDR3nt: TGTGCCTGGAGCCGGGACACGAACACTGAAGCTTTCTTT; CDR3aa: CAWSRDTNTEAFF
abundance: -; d_gene: -; j_gene: TRBJ1-6; v_gene: TRBV6-6; CDR3nt: TGTGCCAGCAGGGGAGGCAATTCACCCCTCCACTTT; CDR3aa: CASRGGNSPLHF
abundance: -; d_gene: -; j_gene: TRBJ2-7; v_gene: TRBV30; CDR3nt: TGTGCCTGGAGTGTACCAGCGGGTCTACCCCTCTACGAGCAGTACTTC; CDR3aa: CAWSVPAGLPLYEQYF
abundance: once; d_gene: -; j_gene: TRBJ1-1; v_gene: TRBV7-9; CDR3nt: TGTGCCAGCAGCCCGGGACAGAACACTGAAGCTTTCTTT; CDR3aa: CASSPGQNTEAFF
abundance: -; d_gene: TRBD2; j_gene: TRBJ2-1; v_gene: TRBV7-7; CDR3nt: TGTGCTAGCAGCTTGGGGGTAGCGGGAGAGCAGTTCTTC; CDR3aa: CASSLGVAGEQFF
abundance: -; d_gene: -; j_gene: TRBJ2-1; v_gene: TRBV30; CDR3nt: TGTGCCTGGAGTGTACAGGTAGGCCCCTACAATGAGCAGTTCTTC; CDR3aa: CAWSVQVGPYNEQFF
abundance: -; d_gene: TRBD2; j_gene: TRBJ2-5; v_gene: TRBV25-1; CDR3nt: TGTGCCAGCAGTGAATCACTAGCGGGAGGAGAGACCCAGTACTTC; CDR3aa: CASSESLAGGETQYF
abundance: -; d_gene: TRBD1; j_gene: TRBJ1-4; v_gene: TRBV2; CDR3nt: TGTGCCAACTCCCCCGGGACAGGGAGGGCAACTAATGAAAAACTGTTTTTT; CDR3aa: CANSPGTGRATNEKLFF
abundance: -; d_gene: TRBD1; j_gene: TRBJ2-7; v_gene: TRBV28; CDR3nt: TGTGCCAGCAGTTCCAGGACAGGCCGCATCCACGAGCAGTACTTC; CDR3aa: CASSSRTGRIHEQYF